The 16 T cell receptor beta chains below come from one sample, sequenced in a study of blood T cell repertoires in COVID-19. Sequencing was performed with immunoSEQ multiplex PCR; in TCRdb, only in-frame clones are kept and a portion is missing. The table includes 55,000 to 90,000 clones, roughly 86% detected once. The source material was peripheral blood. Source of these receptors: a woman aged 70-85 years with acute or convalescent COVID-19.

This clone was counted many times. V and J are TRBV9 and TRBJ1-1, with a tentative D call TRBD1 (6 bases). The germline V and J ends were trimmed by 2 bases and 3 bases, with 11 bases remaining between them. The CDR3 runs 14 residues. Germline-derived CDR1 and CDR2 are SGDLS and YYNGEE. The chain's CDR3 is CASSVLNRDTEAFF. CDR3 DNA: TGTGCCAGCAGCGTCTTGAACAGGGACACTGAAGCTTTCTTT.

CDR3 residues: CASSSGNNEQFF. Here the CDR3 DNA reads TGCGCCAGCAGCTCCGGTAACAATGAGCAGTTCTTC. The chain joins TRBV5-1 to TRBJ2-1; D is undetermined. CDR1 and CDR2 (germline): SGHRS, YFSETQ. The CDR3 sequence is 12 residues long. Trimming removed 3 bases from V and 5 bases from J, with 6 bases in between.

The chain recombines TRBV4-3 with TRBJ1-2; no clear D gene. V lost 1 base to trimming and J lost 0 bases, with 15 bases between them. Germline-derived CDR1 and CDR2 are LGHNA and YSLEER. The CDR3 length is 17 residues. CDR3 in DNA: TGCGCCAGCAGCCAAGGCCTTGCAGCGGACGCTAACTATGGCTACACCTTC. Its translation: CASSQGLAADANYGYTF.

The rearrangement links TRBV19 to TRBJ1-1; D may be TRBD1 (6 bases). The CDR3 loop spans 15 amino acids. The V end lost 4 bases, the J end lost 0 bases, and 12 bases lay between the germline ends. Germline V lookup: CDR1 LNHDA, CDR2 SQIVND (reference sequence). DNA of the CDR3: TGTGCCAGTAGTACCGGACAGTATATGAACACTGAAGCTTTCTTT. This gives the protein CASSTGQYMNTEAFF.

The J gene is TRBJ2-3, the V gene TRBV27; 7 bases are a match to TRBD2. The V gene end was trimmed by 5 bases and the J gene end by 0 bases; junction bases not matched to a gene: 20. The CDR3 spans 20 residues. Germline V gene lookup returns CDR1 MNHEY and CDR2 SMNVEV (reference sequence). The CDR3 bases are TGTGCCAGCAGTCAGTCCGGACGAGCTCGACTAGCAACTAGCACAGATACGCAGTATTTT. Amino acids: CASSQSGRARLATSTDTQYF.

The sample holds one count of this clone. V is TRBV5-1 and J is TRBJ2-3, with TRBD2 matching 7 bases. Germline loops: CDR1 SGHRS, CDR2 YFSETQ. V dropped 1 base and J dropped 0; count of bases not matched to a gene: 8. The CDR3 extends over 17 amino acids. Here the CDR3 reads CASSLPRDYSSTDTQYF. The CDR3 region has the DNA TGCGCCAGCAGCTTGCCCCGGGACTACTCTAGCACAGATACGCAGTATTTT.

This clone was seen a single time. The chain employs TRBV5-4 and TRBJ2-7; TRBD2 matches 8 bases. The V segment lost 0 bases and the J segment 3 bases; nucleotides outside the gene matches: 2. CDR1 and CDR2 (germline): SGHNT, YYREEE (reference sequence). This CDR3 has 14 amino acids. In DNA, the CDR3 is TGTGCCAGCAGCTTGGCGGGAGGGGGCTACGAGCAGTACTTC. Translation: CASSLAGGGYEQYF.

The rearrangement joins TRBV11-3 to TRBJ1-1; a weak D match, TRBD1 (6 bases). The CDR3 totals 12 residues. Germline V lookup: CDR1 SGHNT, CDR2 YENEEA. Trimming removed 5 bases from V and 8 bases from J, with 12 bases in between. CDR3 DNA: TGTGCCAGCAGCGCCCCCGGACAGGAAGCTTTCTTT. Protein sequence: CASSAPGQEAFF.

V usage is TRBV11-3 and J usage is TRBJ2-7; the match to TRBD1 covers 9 bases. The CDR3 extends over 15 amino acids. Germline V CDR1 and CDR2: SGHNT, YENEEA. Trimming at V came to 1 base and at J to 3 bases, leaving 4 bases not matched to a gene. As DNA, the CDR3 is TGTGCCAGCAGCTTAGGGACAGGGGCGGTCTACGAGCAGTACTTC. Encoded protein: CASSLGTGAVYEQYF. The variable domain in full, completed from reference TRBV11-3 and TRBJ2-7, reads EAGVVQSPRYKIIEKKQPVAFWCNPISGHNTLYWYLQNLGQGPELLIRYENEEAVDDSQLPKDRFSAERLKGVDSTLKIQPAELGDSAVYLCASSLGTGAVYEQYFGPGTRLTVT.

The CDR3, as DNA: TGTGCCTCCCAGCGGTCTAGCACAGATACGCAGTATTTT. This sequence encodes CASQRSSTDTQYF. V and J are TRBV30 and TRBJ2-3; TRBD2 might be the D (5 bases). Trimming removed 7 bases at V and 0 bases at J, with 11 bases between. The CDR3 has 13 amino acids. Looked up from germline, CDR1 is GTSNPN and CDR2 is SVGIG (reference sequence).

The genes are TRBV7-9 and TRBJ1-4, with 8 bases fitting TRBD1. This CDR3 spans 16 amino acids. V shed 3 bases, J shed 7 bases, and the junction held 10 bases outside the gene matches. CDR1 is SEHNR and CDR2 is FQNEAQ in the germline V gene (reference sequence). CDR3 sequence reads: CASSLTGEREGEKLFF. The CDR3, as DNA: TGTGCCAGCAGCTTGACAGGGGAAAGGGAAGGTGAAAAACTGTTTTTT.

The chain uses TRBV7-2 and TRBJ1-6; 8 nucleotides agree with TRBD1. The ends lost 1 base at V and 5 bases at J; junction bases unmatched: 4. The CDR3 contains 16 residues. CDR1 is SGHTA, CDR2 FQGNSA, per germline. CDR3 sequence: CASSLDRGINNSPLHF. CDR3 nucleotide sequence: TGTGCCAGCAGCTTAGACAGGGGGATAAATAATTCACCCCTCCACTTT.

The chain is built from TRBV6-5 and TRBJ1-2; possibly TRBD1 for D (6 bases). The germline V gene encodes CDR1 MNHEY and CDR2 SVGAGI. The CDR3 covers 13 residues. V lost 4 bases and J 2 bases, leaving 8 bases between the germline ends. CDR3 region: CASSFTGNYGYTF. DNA of the CDR3: TGTGCCAGCAGTTTTACAGGGAACTATGGCTACACCTTC.

The CDR3 reads CASSLGGRGGTGELFF. The CDR3 coding sequence is TGTGCCAGCAGCTTAGGAGGTCGGGGTGGCACCGGGGAGCTGTTTTTT. V usage is TRBV11-1 and J usage is TRBJ2-2; tentative D call: TRBD2 (5 bases). The CDR3 length is 16 residues. V was trimmed by 1 base and J by 4 bases, leaving 13 bases between them. Germline CDR1 reads SGHAT; CDR2 reads FQDESV (reference sequence).

This rearrangement joins TRBV3-1 (or the pseudogene TRBV3-2) to TRBJ1-1, with no clear D. Germline-derived CDR1 and CDR2 are LGHDT and YNNKEL (reference sequence). V gave up 0 bases and J gave up 10 bases, with 12 bases separating them. This CDR3 spans 13 amino acids. The CDR3, as DNA: TGTGCCAGCAGCCAAGATAAGAGGGTTTCAGCTTTCTTT. Residues: CASSQDKRVSAFF.

This clone has more than one count but fewer than ten. This chain links TRBV27 with TRBJ1-1; D is uncertain. The V end was cut by 4 bases, the J end by 4 bases, with 13 bases between. This CDR3 contains 14 residues. Looked up from germline, CDR1 is MNHEY and CDR2 is SMNVEV (reference sequence). CDR3 coding DNA: TGTGCCAGCAGTTACCTCCGACTAGGCACTGAAGCTTTCTTT. Translation: CASSYLRLGTEAFF.